One T cell receptor (beta chain) is described in this entry. Its antigen is still unknown. Base qualities are not provided; no much larger clone lies one nucleotide away. The collaborating institutions used their own protocols to collect whole blood in K2EDTA tubes. Collaborator samples were shipped for TCRbeta analysis as frozen whole blood, isolated PBMCs, or DNA extracted from either sample type. In the germline V gene (reference sequence), CDR1 corresponds to LNHDA and CDR2 to SQIVND. V loses 5 bases of germline sequence and J loses 0 bases, and the interval between the two ends is 20 bases. The CDR3 covers 18 residues, taking in both the cysteine and the phenylalanine. Only the CDR3 DNA is retained, 54 bases long and in frame from the first base. The sample is drawn from a study of blood T cell repertoires in COVID-19 (dated by TCRdb to the early 2020s). At the level of the whole study: Samples covering the acute and convalescent phases of COVID-19 were provided by collaborators in the United States, Italy and Spain. Where HLA class I and class II types were available, the types were taken from metadata supplied by the sample provider, not from assay-based typing. The dataset comprised deeply sampled blood TCRbeta repertoires from subjects exposed to, actively infected with, or recovered from COVID-19. The sample metadata nearly always contained a de-identified subject ID, COVID-19 status, age in years and sex. The material from the prospective study consisted of cDNA or gDNA derived from T cells, B-cell-depleted T cells, or PBMCs. A freely available public database, intended as a resource for researchers studying the immune response to SARS-CoV-2, is where the repertoires were released. The samples were drawn from the first 160 participants of the ongoing ImmuneRACE study and from 1,254 subjects provided by 6 global collaborators. Results and caveats for the whole study, not just this receptor: The quantity of clinical and demographic metadata differed by source and by participant and was supplied without curation.

TCRbeta CDR3 regions were amplified from genomic DNA by means of the immunoSEQ Assay, a bias-controlled multiplex PCR. The authors' analysis ran thus. Nucleated cell counts per sample were estimated from amplification of reference gene primers within the assay. To quantify the absolute abundance of each unique TCRbeta CDR3 rearrangement, sequence reads were collapsed and filtered. For each sample, productive Simpson clonality was calculated as the square root of Simpson's diversity index over productive rearrangements. TCRdb re-hosts the immuneACCESS table, in-frame sequences only. Its copies lack some clones; in the studies checked, an unresolved V gene accounts for under half of them, and the cause for the rest is not known. V, J and clone size were drawn from that table, and D and trimming were deduced from the DNA. The sample includes some 80,000 clones, with 79% observed a single time. Clones ranked in the top ten supply about 5.4% of the sample.

The rearrangement combines TRBV19 with TRBJ1-5; the best D guess is TRBD1, with 6 bases matching. The source material was peripheral blood. This receptor was identified in a woman aged 80 or over with active or convalescent COVID-19. The CDR3 corresponds to CASSSSGSRGYSNQPQHF. The DNA sequence reads TGTGCCAGTAGTTCCAGCGGGAGCAGGGGATATAGCAATCAGCCCCAGCATTTT.